These 7 T cell receptor beta chains share one sample of origin, sequenced in a study of OX40 agonist ivuxolimab in advanced cancers. Clones were read by immunoSEQ multiplex PCR, and TCRdb kept only the in-frame ones, dropping some. The sample has some 15,000 clones; roughly 75% are singletons. Sequenced material: CD4+ or CD8+ T cells sorted from blood, taken in a trial of the OX40 agonist ivuxolimab. The receptors were sampled from an adult with an advanced solid tumor such as melanoma, head and neck, liver or kidney cancer.

This clone was observed a few times. This sequence joins TRBV5-4 and TRBJ2-7; TRBD1 is a possible D gene (7 bases). This CDR3 has 15 residues. The germline V gene encodes CDR1 SGHNT and CDR2 YYREEE (reference sequence). V was clipped by 4 bases and J by 4 bases, with 18 bases between them. CDR3 DNA: TGTGCCAGCAGCACCCGCGGGACAGAGCGTTACGAGCAGTACTTC. As protein: CASSTRGTERYEQYF.

There are a few counts of this clone. This chain joins TRBV28 and TRBJ1-1; D gene unclear. Looked up from germline, CDR1 is MDHEN and CDR2 is SYDVKM. Between the trimmed V and J ends, which lost 5 bases and 0 bases, there was a span of 16 bases. The CDR3 covers 16 residues. This CDR3 is CASSRGVGVMNTEAFF. The CDR3 region has the DNA TGTGCCAGCAGTCGTGGGGTCGGGGTCATGAACACTGAAGCTTTCTTT.

V gene TRBV6-5 combines with J gene TRBJ1-5, with a possible D match to TRBD1 (5 bases). Per germline, CDR1 MNHEY and CDR2 SVGAGI. The CDR3 loop spans 14 amino acids. Trimming pared 5 bases from V and 3 bases from J, leaving 11 bases between. The CDR3 sequence: CASSSGGNNQPQHF. For the CDR3, the DNA is TGTGCCAGCAGTAGCGGGGGAAACAATCAGCCCCAGCATTTT.

The CDR3 protein is CAYLPESSSSYNEQFF. The CDR3 region has the DNA TGTGCCTACCTACCGGAAAGCTCTAGCTCCTACAATGAGCAGTTCTTC. V is TRBV2 and J is TRBJ2-1; D ambiguous. Germline V CDR1 and CDR2: SNHLY, FYNNEI. Trimming shortened V by 11 bases and J by 0 bases, and 20 bases separated the two germline ends. The CDR3 loop spans 16 amino acids.

The rearrangement uses TRBV27 and TRBJ2-7, with TRBD2 identical over 7 bases. V shed 6 bases, J shed 3 bases, and the junction held 8 bases outside the gene matches. The CDR3 consists of 14 residues. Germline V gives CDR1 MNHEY, CDR2 SMNVEV (reference sequence). Written as DNA, the CDR3 is TGTGCCAGCAGCCGAGGACTAGAGGGCTACGAGCAGTACTTC. Translated, it gives CASSRGLEGYEQYF.

The gene calls are TRBV4-2 and TRBJ2-3, with 10 bases aligning to TRBD2. The CDR3 runs 14 residues. Losses at the gene ends were 7 bases for V and 2 bases for J; bases not matched to a gene: 3. CDR1 LGHNA and CDR2 YNFKEQ come from the germline V gene. The CDR3 coding sequence is TGTGCCAGCAACAGCGGGAGGGACACAGATACGCAGTATTTT. Its translation is CASNSGRDTDTQYF.

The chain links TRBV29-1 to TRBJ2-3; D not certain. V lost 0 bases to trimming and J lost 3 bases, with 7 bases between them. Looked up from germline, CDR1 is SQVTM and CDR2 is ANQGSEA. The CDR3 extends over 13 amino acids. The CDR3 sequence: CSVEDARTDTQYF. The CDR3 region has the DNA TGCAGCGTTGAAGATGCCAGGACAGATACGCAGTATTTT.